The 29 T cell receptor beta chains in this list originate from one sample, sequenced in a study of beta chain features in type 1 diabetes (dated by TCRdb to the late 2010s). The library was produced with the immunoSEQ multiplex PCR assay. The High Capacity cDNA Reverse Transcription Kit was used to reverse transcribe all of the isolated RNA, meaning that expressed TCRB transcripts were what got sequenced. The table comes from immuneACCESS by way of TCRdb, which keeps in-frame sequences with V and J called. Part of the clones is missing from these tables; in studies checked, under half for an unresolved V gene and the rest for unknown reasons. This sample has some 60,000 clones in its table, and roughly three fifths of those were observed once. The ten largest clones add up to about 2% of the sample. Sequenced sample: Tregs from blood. In the paper's terms, the cell subset or site label means: regulatory CD4+ T cells. These receptor sequences come from a woman between 18 and 29 years old in good health.

This clone was seen just once. The gene calls are TRBV7-3 and TRBJ2-5; weak D call: TRBD2 (5 bases). Per germline, CDR1 SGHTA and CDR2 FQGTGA. V lost 1 base, J lost 2 bases, and 8 bases lay in between. This CDR3 region has 14 residues. This CDR3 reads CASSLSGPQETQYF. The CDR3 nucleotides read TGTGCCAGCAGCTTAAGCGGGCCTCAAGAGACCCAGTACTTC.

The rearrangement uses TRBV19 and TRBJ1-1, with D uncertain. The CDR3 spans 13 residues. Per the germline V gene, CDR1 is LNHDA and CDR2 is SQIVND (reference sequence). Trimming removed 6 bases at V and 0 bases at J, with 8 bases between. The CDR3 DNA follows: TGTGCCAGTAGCAACAGTCTGAACACTGAAGCTTTCTTT. It translates to CASSNSLNTEAFF.

This CDR3 is CATSAQREGPYNEQFF. DNA for the CDR3: TGTGCCACCAGCGCCCAGCGGGAGGGCCCCTACAATGAGCAGTTCTTC. V is TRBV15 and J is TRBJ2-1, with 10 bases fitting TRBD2. This CDR3 contains 16 residues. Germline loops: CDR1 LNHNV, CDR2 YYDKDF (reference sequence). V lost 5 bases to trimming and J lost 2 bases; unmatched junction nucleotides: 6.

This chain uses TRBV6-5 with TRBJ1-1; 7 bases match TRBD1. The CDR3 is 14 amino acids. V shed 11 bases and J 1 base; nucleotides not matched to a gene: 10. Germline V CDR1 and CDR2: MNHEY, SVGAGI. DNA for the CDR3: TGTGCCGGACGCCAGGGACAGAGGAACACTGAAGCTTTCTTT. Translation gives CAGRQGQRNTEAFF.

This chain connects TRBV10-3 to TRBJ2-5, with 9 nucleotides matching TRBD2. V shed 3 bases, J shed 5 bases, and the junction held 10 bases outside the gene matches. The CDR3 runs 16 residues. CDR1 ENHRY and CDR2 SYGVKD come from the germline V gene. CDR3 loop: CAISDHRAGGGETQYF. In nucleotides, the CDR3 is TGTGCCATCAGTGATCATCGAGCGGGAGGTGGCGAGACCCAGTACTTC.

This sequence joins TRBV19 and TRBJ2-2; unclear D gene. This CDR3 is built from 14 residues. Trimming pared 6 bases from V and 0 bases from J, leaving 8 bases between. Germline-derived CDR1 and CDR2 are LNHDA and SQIVND (reference sequence). DNA for the CDR3: TGTGCCAGTAGAGTCGACTCGAACACCGGGGAGCTGTTTTTT. This encodes CASRVDSNTGELFF.

The chain employs TRBV5-1 and TRBJ2-7; D call uncertain. CDR1 is SGHRS, CDR2 YFSETQ, per germline. With 0 bases removed from V and 5 bases from J, the gap between germline ends came to 15 bases. The length of the CDR3 is 15 residues. The CDR3 loop is CASSLGLSPFNEQYF. The CDR3 DNA reads as TGCGCCAGCAGCTTGGGTCTTTCCCCCTTTAACGAGCAGTACTTC. Supplemented by reference TRBV5-1 and TRBJ2-7, the full variable domain reads KAGVTQTPRYLIKTRGQQVTLSCSPISGHRSVSWYQQTPGQGLQFLFEYFSETQRNKGNFPGRFSGRQFSNSRSEMNVSTLELGDSALYLCASSLGLSPFNEQYFGPGTRLTVT.

The chain couples TRBV6-6 to TRBJ2-2; D may be TRBD1 (6 bases). CDR3 size: 15 residues. Germline V gives CDR1 MNHNY, CDR2 SVGAGI (reference sequence). V lost 0 bases and J 7 bases, leaving 12 bases between the germline ends. In nucleotides, the CDR3 is TGTGCCAGCAGTTACTCATTGGGGGCCAGCGGGGAGCTGTTTTTT. Its protein is CASSYSLGASGELFF.

The chain recombines TRBV2 with TRBJ1-3; D perhaps matches TRBD1 (5 bases). The CDR3 extends over 12 amino acids. Germline assignment: CDR1 SNHLY and CDR2 FYNNEI. V gave up 7 bases and J gave up 2 bases, with 6 bases separating them. The CDR3 region has the DNA TGTGCCAGCAAAGGGGCTGGAAACACCATATATTTT. Its translation: CASKGAGNTIYF. Together with reference TRBV2 and TRBJ1-3, the CDR3 gives the full variable domain: EPEVTQTPSHQVTQMGQEVILRCVPISNHLYFYWYRQILGQKVEFLVSFYNNEISEKSEIFDDQFSVERPDGSNFTLKIRSTKLEDSAMYFCASKGAGNTIYFGEGSWLTVV.

V and J are TRBV2 and TRBJ2-5, with TRBD1 identical over 12 bases. The junction had 3 bases not matched to a gene; V was cut back by 6 bases and J by 10 bases. This CDR3 has 12 amino acids. Germline values: CDR1 SNHLY, CDR2 FYNNEI. In DNA, the CDR3 is TGTGCCAGCAGGGGGACAGGGGGCTTCCAGTACTTC. Amino acid sequence: CASRGTGGFQYF.

V and J are TRBV7-3 and TRBJ1-1, with D maybe TRBD1 (6 bases). Germline V gene sequence: CDR1 SGHTA, CDR2 FQGTGA. The V and J ends lost 4 bases and 7 bases respectively, with 13 bases between them. The CDR3 runs to 13 residues. CDR3 sequence: CASSSLQGNEAFF. The CDR3 DNA reads as TGTGCCAGCAGCTCCCTCCAGGGGAATGAAGCTTTCTTT.

This chain connects TRBV2 to TRBJ2-4, with D perhaps TRBD1 (5 bases). Germline CDR1 is SNHLY and CDR2 is FYNNEI. This CDR3 has 15 residues. V lost 6 bases to trimming and J lost 3 bases, with 15 bases between them. As DNA, the CDR3 is TGTGCCAGCAGACGACTCCAAGGGGACAAAAACATTCAGTACTTC. It yields the protein CASRRLQGDKNIQYF.

Only a few counts were recorded for this clone. The chain has TRBV5-1 and TRBJ2-3; 9 bases agree with TRBD2. This CDR3 has 15 residues. Trimming took 5 bases from V and 4 from J; bases not matched to a gene: 8. CDR1 is SGHRS, CDR2 YFSETQ, per germline. The CDR3 spells CASRPNSGSSDTQYF. The CDR3 nucleotides are TGCGCCAGCAGACCAAATAGCGGGAGTTCAGATACGCAGTATTTT.

This clone has a handful of counts. One base separates it from a far larger clone, so it is likely a read error. The genes are TRBV5-1 and TRBJ2-1; the match to TRBD2 covers 13 bases. The germline V gene has CDR1 SGHRS and CDR2 YFSETQ. The V segment lost 10 bases and the J segment 5 bases; nucleotides outside the gene matches: 3. This CDR3 spans 13 amino acids. CDR3 in DNA: TGCGCCGCCGGGACTAGCGGGAACAATGAGCAGTTCTTC. Its protein product is CAAGTSGNNEQFF. Drawing the rest from reference TRBV5-1 and TRBJ2-1, the complete variable domain is KAGVTQTPRYLIKTRGQQVTLSCSPISGHRSVSWYQQTPGQGLQFLFEYFSETQRNKGNFPGRFSGRQFSNSRSEMNVSTLELGDSALYLCAAGTSGNNEQFFGPGTRLTVL.

The chain uses TRBV20-1 and TRBJ2-7; TRBD2 aligns across 9 bases. This CDR3 region has 11 residues. V trimming: 6 bases; J trimming: 4 bases; junction bases outside the gene matches: 1. Looked up from germline, CDR1 is DFQATT and CDR2 is SNEGSKA (reference sequence). CDR3 DNA: TGCAGTGCGCTAGCGGGGTACGAGCAGTACTTC. This gives the protein CSALAGYEQYF.

The rearrangement uses TRBV29-1 and TRBJ2-3; TRBD1 matches 7 bases. After removal of 5 bases from V and 0 bases from J, the junction contained 5 bases not matched to a gene. Germline CDR1 and CDR2: SQVTM and ANQGSEA. This CDR3 comprises 14 residues. The CDR3 region has the DNA TGCAGCGTTACGACAGGGAAAAGCACAGATACGCAGTATTTT. The encoded protein is CSVTTGKSTDTQYF.

This clone has more than one count but fewer than ten. The genes are TRBV5-1 and TRBJ1-2; the match to TRBD1 covers 8 bases. The ends lost 4 bases at V and 4 bases at J; junction bases unmatched: 15. The CDR3 covers 17 residues. Germline assignment: CDR1 SGHRS and CDR2 YFSETQ. The CDR3 reads CASSTGQGGSLSYGYTF. For the CDR3, the DNA is TGCGCCAGCAGCACAGGACAGGGAGGTTCCCTCAGCTATGGCTACACCTTC.

The gene calls are TRBV27 and TRBJ2-1; TRBD1 matches 7 bases. The J segment lost 4 bases and the V segment lost 4 bases, leaving 7 bases of the junction unmatched. The germline CDR1 and CDR2 sequences are MNHEY and SMNVEV (reference sequence). The CDR3 runs 15 residues. The CDR3, as DNA: TGTGCCAGCAGTTCGGAGACAGGGCAATACAATGAGCAGTTCTTC. This codes for CASSSETGQYNEQFF.

The rearrangement joins TRBV9 to TRBJ1-2; no clear D gene. V shed 0 bases and J shed 7 bases, with 16 bases lying between them. Germline CDR1 is SGDLS and CDR2 is YYNGEE. The CDR3 has 15 residues. The CDR3 coding sequence is TGTGCCAGCAGCGTAGGCTCGCCGATCTCGGGTGGCTACACCTTC. Translating it yields CASSVGSPISGGYTF.

V is TRBV7-3 and J is TRBJ1-2, with 8 bases identical to TRBD1. This CDR3 spans 16 amino acids. CDR1 and CDR2 (germline): SGHTA, FQGTGA. V lost 2 bases, J lost 4 bases, and 9 bases stayed unmatched. The CDR3 DNA reads as TGTGCCAGCAGCTTAGCAGGGGGCCTATCAACCTATGGCTACACCTTC. Its translation is CASSLAGGLSTYGYTF.

The chain couples TRBV2 to TRBJ2-5; 10 bases agree with TRBD1. The DNA end is a closer match to TRBJ2-7, so the J assignment may be wrong. This CDR3 contains 12 residues. Germline V lookup: CDR1 SNHLY, CDR2 FYNNEI. The CDR3 region is CASRDRGYEQYF. The CDR3 bases are TGTGCCAGCAGGGACAGGGGGTACGAGCAGTACTTC.

This chain uses TRBV5-1 with TRBJ2-2; tentative D call: TRBD1 (6 bases). Germline V gene lookup returns CDR1 SGHRS and CDR2 YFSETQ. Between the trimmed V and J ends, which lost 5 bases and 1 base, there was a span of 12 bases. The CDR3 spans 15 residues. This CDR3 is CASRPGTMNTGELFF. CDR3 in DNA: TGCGCCAGCAGACCGGGGACAATGAACACCGGGGAGCTGTTTTTT.

J is TRBJ1-2 and V is TRBV7-9; D is unclear. This CDR3 is built from 12 residues. V was pared by 4 bases and J by 7 bases, with 10 bases between. CDR1 SEHNR and CDR2 FQNEAQ come from the germline V gene (reference sequence). CDR3 DNA: TGTGCCAGCAGCTCTCAAGCCTTTGGCTACACCTTC. Translating gives CASSSQAFGYTF.

This clone was seen a handful of times. The genes are TRBV18 and TRBJ1-1; the D is unclear. The CDR3 has 15 amino acids. CDR1 and CDR2 from the germline V gene are KGHSH and LQKENI. V was pared by 2 bases and J by 3 bases, with 13 bases between. In DNA form, the CDR3 reads TGTGCCAGCTCACCAACACCTGATATATACACTGAAGCTTTCTTT. Protein product: CASSPTPDIYTEAFF.

This clone has a handful of counts. This rearrangement joins TRBV5-1 to TRBJ2-6; possibly TRBD1 for D (6 bases). The CDR3 sequence is 15 residues long. Germline V lookup: CDR1 SGHRS, CDR2 YFSETQ. V was cut by 1 base and J by 4 bases, with 9 bases left in between. The CDR3 DNA sequence: TGCGCCAGCAGCTTGAGGGGGTCGGGGGCCAACGTCCTGACTTTC. This codes for CASSLRGSGANVLTF.

This clone is a singleton in its sample. V usage is TRBV10-3 and J usage is TRBJ1-2; 7 bases fit TRBD1. Trimming cost V 2 bases and J 0 bases; bases outside gene matches: 6. Germline lookup yields CDR1 ENHRY and CDR2 SYGVKD. This CDR3 has 16 amino acids. CDR3 loop: CAISEETGRANYGYTF. The CDR3, as DNA: TGTGCCATCAGTGAGGAGACAGGGAGAGCTAACTATGGCTACACCTTC.

This chain joins TRBV4-3 and TRBJ1-6, with 9 bases aligning to TRBD1. Losses at the gene ends were 3 bases for V and 16 bases for J; bases not matched to a gene: 4. Germline CDR1 and CDR2: LGHNA and YSLEER. The CDR3 extends over 12 amino acids. The CDR3 reads CASSHMTGGLHF. The CDR3 nucleotides are TGCGCCAGCAGCCACATGACAGGGGGGCTCCACTTT.

The V and J genes are TRBV6-1 and TRBJ2-3; a possible D gene is TRBD1 (5 bases). The CDR3 has 13 amino acids. In germline, CDR1 is MNHNS, CDR2 SASEGT. Trimming shortened V by 6 bases and J by 6 bases, and 13 bases separated the two germline ends. The CDR3 sequence is CASSVGLGDTQYF. Here the CDR3 DNA reads TGTGCCAGCAGCGTGGGGCTAGGCGATACGCAGTATTTT.

This clone showed up just once. This chain joins TRBV5-1 and TRBJ2-7, with 11 bases matching TRBD2. V was pared by 1 base and J by 6 bases, with 9 bases of the junction left unmatched. CDR3 length equals 16 residues. Looked up from germline, CDR1 is SGHRS and CDR2 is YFSETQ. CDR3 nucleotide sequence: TGCGCCAGCAGCTTGACCTCCAGCGGGACTAGCGGCGAGCAGTACTTC. Protein: CASSLTSSGTSGEQYF. The full variable domain, its missing parts supplied by reference TRBV5-1 and TRBJ2-7, is KAGVTQTPRYLIKTRGQQVTLSCSPISGHRSVSWYQQTPGQGLQFLFEYFSETQRNKGNFPGRFSGRQFSNSRSEMNVSTLELGDSALYLCASSLTSSGTSGEQYFGPGTRLTVT.